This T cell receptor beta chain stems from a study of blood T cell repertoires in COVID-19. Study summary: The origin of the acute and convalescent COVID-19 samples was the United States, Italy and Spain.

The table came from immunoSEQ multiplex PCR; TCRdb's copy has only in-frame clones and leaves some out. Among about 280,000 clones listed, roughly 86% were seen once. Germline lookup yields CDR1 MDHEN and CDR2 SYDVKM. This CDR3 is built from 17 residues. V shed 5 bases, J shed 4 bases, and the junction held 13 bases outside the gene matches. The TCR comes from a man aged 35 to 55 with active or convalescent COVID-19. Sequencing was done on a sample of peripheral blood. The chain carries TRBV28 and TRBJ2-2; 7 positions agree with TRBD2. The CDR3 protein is CASSPPGLHERTGELFF. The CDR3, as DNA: TGTGCCAGCAGTCCTCCGGGACTACACGAACGCACCGGGGAGCTGTTTTTT.